This is a list of T cell receptor beta chains from one sample in a study of shared clonotypes between healthy human individuals. Produced via immunoSEQ multiplex PCR; TCRdb's table is partial and in-frame only. The sample yields nearly 600,000 clones, 95% to 96% seen once. What was sequenced was naive CD8+ T cells sorted from blood. All receptors derive from a woman younger than 45 in good health. Both conserved end residues are part of each CDR3. Each record gives: D gene, J gene, clone size, V gene, CDR3 DNA, CDR3 protein. A D gene is named only where the DNA matches it firmly. Clone size is not always given. Where it is, it says once, few, many or a class for expanded clones.

d_call: NA
j_call: TRBJ1-2
clone_size: NA
v_call: TRBV28
cdr3_nt: TGTGCCAGCAAGGTCCCCCCCCAGGGACACTATGGCTACACCTTC
cdr3_aa: CASKVPPQGHYGYTF

d_call: NA
j_call: TRBJ2-5
clone_size: NA
v_call: TRBV7-9
cdr3_nt: TGTGCCAGCAGCCCCCCGGTCCCCCAAGAGACCCAGTACTTC
cdr3_aa: CASSPPVPQETQYF

d_call: NA
j_call: TRBJ2-1
clone_size: NA
v_call: TRBV5-1
cdr3_nt: TGCGCCAGCAGCTTGGGTCGTACCGCGGACAGCGAACGTTACAATGAGCAGTTCTTC
cdr3_aa: CASSLGRTADSERYNEQFF

d_call: TRBD2
j_call: TRBJ2-3
clone_size: NA
v_call: TRBV19
cdr3_nt: TGTGCCAGTAGCCACCATTCGGGACTAGCAGGGGATACGCAGTATTTT
cdr3_aa: CASSHHSGLAGDTQYF

d_call: TRBD2
j_call: TRBJ2-1
clone_size: NA
v_call: TRBV4-2
cdr3_nt: TGTGCCAGCAGCCAAGACCTAGCGGGAGGCTCCAATGAGCAGTTCTTC
cdr3_aa: CASSQDLAGGSNEQFF

d_call: NA
j_call: TRBJ1-1
clone_size: NA
v_call: TRBV5-6
cdr3_nt: TGTGCCAGCAGTAAGGGACACCCGAACACTGAAGCTTTCTTT
cdr3_aa: CASSKGHPNTEAFF

d_call: TRBD1
j_call: TRBJ1-1
clone_size: NA
v_call: TRBV29-1
cdr3_nt: TGCAGCGTTGACGGTTCGCAGGGGGGAATGGAAGCTTTCTTT
cdr3_aa: CSVDGSQGGMEAFF

d_call: TRBD1
j_call: TRBJ2-7
clone_size: NA
v_call: TRBV28
cdr3_nt: TGTGCCAGCGGGACAGGGGTCCACGAGCAGTACTTC
cdr3_aa: CASGTGVHEQYF

d_call: TRBD2
j_call: TRBJ2-3
clone_size: NA
v_call: TRBV2
cdr3_nt: TGTGCCAGCAGTGAGTATAAGCGGGAAGGAGCAGATACGCAGTATTTT
cdr3_aa: CASSEYKREGADTQYF

d_call: TRBD1
j_call: TRBJ2-7
clone_size: NA
v_call: TRBV14
cdr3_nt: TGTGCCAGCAGCCATCTCGCGACAGGGCGGGAGCAGTACTTC
cdr3_aa: CASSHLATGREQYF

d_call: TRBD1
j_call: TRBJ1-6
clone_size: NA
v_call: TRBV23-1
cdr3_nt: TGCGCCAGCAGTCGGCAGGGGGGCGATTCACCCCTCCACTTT
cdr3_aa: CASSRQGGDSPLHF

d_call: TRBD2
j_call: TRBJ2-7
clone_size: NA
v_call: TRBV11-2
cdr3_nt: TGTGCCAGCAGCAGGATAGCGGGAGACTACGAGCAGTACTTC
cdr3_aa: CASSRIAGDYEQYF

d_call: TRBD2
j_call: TRBJ2-2
clone_size: NA
v_call: TRBV10-3
cdr3_nt: TGTGCCATCAGTGACACCCCGGGACTAGCGGGAGAGACCGGGGAGCTGTTTTTT
cdr3_aa: CAISDTPGLAGETGELFF

d_call: TRBD2
j_call: TRBJ2-5
clone_size: NA
v_call: TRBV2
cdr3_nt: TGTGCCAGCAGTCGCGGACTAGCGGAGCTCCAAGAGACCCAGTACTTC
cdr3_aa: CASSRGLAELQETQYF

d_call: TRBD2
j_call: TRBJ2-3
clone_size: NA
v_call: TRBV9
cdr3_nt: TGTGCCAGCAGCGTTATACGCGGGAGTGGTGGAGATACGCAGTATTTT
cdr3_aa: CASSVIRGSGGDTQYF

d_call: NA
j_call: TRBJ2-7
clone_size: NA
v_call: TRBV18
cdr3_nt: TGTGCCAGCTCTCCAGGTTGGGCCAGGCCGAAAGAGCAGTACTTC
cdr3_aa: CASSPGWARPKEQYF

d_call: TRBD2
j_call: TRBJ2-7
clone_size: NA
v_call: TRBV5-6
cdr3_nt: TGTGCCAGCACCCCCGGGGGGAACCCCTACGAGCAGTACTTC
cdr3_aa: CASTPGGNPYEQYF

d_call: NA
j_call: TRBJ2-1
clone_size: NA
v_call: TRBV27
cdr3_nt: TGTGCCAGCAGTTATGGGCTCGAGAATGAGCAGTTCTTC
cdr3_aa: CASSYGLENEQFF

d_call: TRBD2
j_call: TRBJ2-7
clone_size: NA
v_call: TRBV27
cdr3_nt: TGTGCCAGCAGTTCTCTTCTAGCGGGATCGAGCTCCTACGAGCAGTACTTC
cdr3_aa: CASSSLLAGSSSYEQYF

d_call: NA
j_call: TRBJ2-7
clone_size: NA
v_call: TRBV27
cdr3_nt: TGTGCCAGCAGTTTGGGGGGACTCGTCAACTACGAGCAGTACTTC
cdr3_aa: CASSLGGLVNYEQYF

d_call: NA
j_call: TRBJ1-1
clone_size: NA
v_call: TRBV7-9
cdr3_nt: TGTGCCAGCAGCTACTCAACTAACACTGAAGCTTTCTTT
cdr3_aa: CASSYSTNTEAFF

d_call: TRBD2
j_call: TRBJ2-7
clone_size: NA
v_call: TRBV5-6
cdr3_nt: TGTGCCAGCAGCTATTTGACTAGCGGGAGCGGGGACGAGCAGTACTTC
cdr3_aa: CASSYLTSGSGDEQYF

d_call: NA
j_call: TRBJ2-1
clone_size: NA
v_call: TRBV28
cdr3_nt: TGTGCCAGCAGTTTATATGCCAATGAGCAGTTCTTC
cdr3_aa: CASSLYANEQFF

d_call: TRBD2
j_call: TRBJ2-2
clone_size: NA
v_call: TRBV28
cdr3_nt: TGTGCCAGCAGTTTTTCAGGACTAGCCCAAGTCGGGGAGCTGTTTTTT
cdr3_aa: CASSFSGLAQVGELFF

d_call: NA
j_call: TRBJ1-1
clone_size: NA
v_call: TRBV28
cdr3_nt: TGTGCCAGCAGTTACCCCGACGGGATGAACACTGAAGCTTTCTTT
cdr3_aa: CASSYPDGMNTEAFF

d_call: NA
j_call: TRBJ1-1
clone_size: NA
v_call: TRBV7-2
cdr3_nt: TGTGCCAGCAGCTTACGGGGGACGGACACTGAAGCTTTCTTT
cdr3_aa: CASSLRGTDTEAFF

d_call: NA
j_call: TRBJ2-1
clone_size: NA
v_call: TRBV15
cdr3_nt: TGTGCCACCAGCCCGGATACCTCCCCCGGGGATGAGCAGTTCTTC
cdr3_aa: CATSPDTSPGDEQFF

d_call: NA
j_call: TRBJ2-7
clone_size: once
v_call: TRBV2
cdr3_nt: TGTGCCAGCAGCGCCGTGGGGGCTCGAGCCTACGAGCAGTACTTC
cdr3_aa: CASSAVGARAYEQYF

d_call: NA
j_call: TRBJ1-5
clone_size: NA
v_call: TRBV6-4
cdr3_nt: TGTGCCAGCAGTGATTTAAGGGGCGGGCGGAAGGGCAATCAGCCCCAGCATTTT
cdr3_aa: CASSDLRGGRKGNQPQHF

d_call: NA
j_call: TRBJ2-2
clone_size: NA
v_call: TRBV5-1
cdr3_nt: TGCGCCAAGGCGCTAGCTCGTGACACCGGGGAGCTGTTTTTT
cdr3_aa: CAKALARDTGELFF

d_call: TRBD2
j_call: TRBJ2-1
clone_size: NA
v_call: TRBV6-6
cdr3_nt: TGTGCCAGCAGCGAGGACCGGGGGGCCTACAATGAGCAGTTCTTC
cdr3_aa: CASSEDRGAYNEQFF

d_call: TRBD1
j_call: TRBJ1-2
clone_size: NA
v_call: TRBV6-1
cdr3_nt: TGTGCCAGCAGTGAACAGGGGGCGTATGTCTATGGCTACACCTTC
cdr3_aa: CASSEQGAYVYGYTF

d_call: NA
j_call: TRBJ2-6
clone_size: NA
v_call: TRBV19
cdr3_nt: TGTGCCAGTAGTATAGGTGGGGCTGGGGCCAACGTCCTGACTTTC
cdr3_aa: CASSIGGAGANVLTF